The 8 T cell receptor beta chains listed next were all sequenced from one sample in a study of blood T cells in healthy people across ages (dated by TCRdb to about 2015). The library was generated by 5' RACE. Data came from an Illumina HiSeq 2500. A second PCR of about 6 to 11 cycles was run with a J-beta primer mix and a sample-barcoded 5' primer. The public reads were reprocessed in TCRdb via fastp at Q25 and MiXCR, keeping in-frame beta chains. Rows matching on CDR3 protein sequence are summarized as one entry with the most common DNA and genes. The sample profile shows some 940,000 distinct CDR3 sequences; 25% to 35% of them were found once. The top ten clonotypes cover roughly a tenth of the sample. These data were likewise used in another study, on T cells of mothers and their children.

Source material: blood. All receptors derive from a woman aged 35 to 49 in good health.

The chain recombines TRBV20-1 with TRBJ2-5; weak D call: TRBD2 (5 bases). V was cut by 0 bases and J by 11 bases, with 13 bases left in between. Germline loops: CDR1 DFQATT, CDR2 SNEGSKA (reference sequence). CDR3 length equals 12 residues. The CDR3 sequence is CSARDPLDTQYF. CDR3 DNA: TGCAGTGCTAGAGATCCACTAGATACGCAGTACTTC.

This chain connects TRBV29-1 to TRBJ2-7; 9 bases are a match to TRBD1. The V and J ends lost 6 bases and 5 bases, in that order; junction bases with no gene match: 11. This CDR3 contains 14 residues. CDR1 is SQVTM and CDR2 is ANQGSEA in the germline V gene. For the CDR3, the DNA is TGCAGCGTCTCCGGGACAGGGAGAAGGGACGAGCAGTACTTC. This gives the protein CSVSGTGRRDEQYF.

This clonotype has ten or more counts. This sequence joins TRBV10-3 and TRBJ2-1; D is possibly TRBD1 or TRBD2 (5 bases each). V was shortened by 6 bases and J by 6 bases, with 12 bases between the two germline ends. This CDR3 comprises 13 residues. Germline V gives CDR1 ENHRY, CDR2 SYGVKD. CDR3 coding DNA: TGTGCCATCAGCAGGGACCGAGGCAATGAGCAGTTCTTC. Its protein is CAISRDRGNEQFF.

As to this clonotype: A much larger clone differs by one base, so this may be a read error. This chain links TRBV7-2 with TRBJ2-5; D gene unclear. Looked up from germline, CDR1 is SGHTA and CDR2 is FQGNSA. V lost 5 bases and J 0 bases, leaving 13 bases between the germline ends. The CDR3 sequence is 15 residues long. DNA of the CDR3: TGTGCCAGCAGCACGCGAACAGCGTACCAAGAGACCCAGTACTTC. Translated, it gives CASSTRTAYQETQYF.

This clonotype was found many times. The DNA for the CDR3 is TGTGCCATCAGTCAGACGGGGAGCTCCTACGAGCAGTACTTC. Protein sequence: CAISQTGSSYEQYF. The V call is TRBV10-3, the J call TRBJ2-7; tentative D call: TRBD2 (5 bases). CDR1 is ENHRY and CDR2 is SYGVKD in the germline V gene. Deletions cut 5 bases from V and 0 bases from J, with 11 bases between. The CDR3 runs to 14 residues.

The chain links TRBV29-1 to TRBJ1-1; a weak D match, TRBD1 (5 bases). Per the germline V gene, CDR1 is SQVTM and CDR2 is ANQGSEA. The CDR3 runs 15 residues. Between the trimmed V and J ends, which lost 2 bases and 7 bases, there was a span of 20 bases. In DNA form, the CDR3 reads TGCAGCGTTGAATTATTGCAGGAGAGGGGTATTGAAGCTTTCTTT. Protein product: CSVELLQERGIEAFF.

The genes are TRBV7-9 and TRBJ2-7, with 7 nucleotides matching TRBD1. This CDR3 is 13 amino acids long. From germline, CDR1 is SEHNR and CDR2 FQNEAQ (reference sequence). The V gene end was trimmed by 8 bases and the J gene end by 7 bases; junction bases not matched to a gene: 11. CDR3: CASGDSGVGEQYF. CDR3 sequence (DNA): TGTGCCAGCGGGGACAGTGGGGTTGGGGAGCAGTACTTC.

This clonotype was counted between two and nine times. The chain combines TRBV4-2 with TRBJ2-5, with 8 bases matching TRBD2. Trimming took 0 bases from V and 3 from J; bases not matched to a gene: 9. Germline V gene data show CDR1 as LGHNA and CDR2 as YNFKEQ. The CDR3 loop spans 17 amino acids. The CDR3 DNA is TGTGCCAGCAGCCAAGATAGCCGGGTGCGGGGGGAAGAGACCCAGTACTTC. It translates to CASSQDSRVRGEETQYF.